These T cell receptor beta chains were read from a single sample in a study of blood T cell repertoires in COVID-19. Profiled with immunoSEQ multiplex PCR; TCRdb holds only in-frame clones, not every one. The sample lists 350,000 or so clones, roughly 86% occurring once. Sequenced sample: PBMCs or T cells enriched from blood (not recorded which). The receptor source for this set is a woman in her thirties who had been exposed to COVID-19. Each CDR3 is given with its conserved first and last residue. A D gene is named only where the DNA matches it firmly. For some rows the clone size is stated as once, few or many, or as a class when expanded; others skip it.

15	TRBD1	-	TRBJ2-7	TRBV2	TGTGCCAGCAGTGAGGGACAGGGCGAGGTGAACGAGCAGTACTTC	CASSEGQGEVNEQYF
12	-	-	TRBJ2-5	TRBV29-1	TGCAGCGTGCGGGGAAGCCGAGAGACCCAGTACTTC	CSVRGSRETQYF
16	-	-	TRBJ1-2	TRBV5-1	TGCGCCAGCAGCGCCACAGGGAGAAGCCTTAACTATGGCTACACCTTC	CASSATGRSLNYGYTF
14	TRBD1	-	TRBJ2-7	TRBV19	TGTGCCAGTAAAAGACAGGGCTACGCGAACGAGCAGTACTTC	CASKRQGYANEQYF
17	-	-	TRBJ1-2	TRBV5-8	TGTGCCAGCAGCTTGGCCGGTTGGGAGCAAGCTAACTATGGCTACACCTTC	CASSLAGWEQANYGYTF
13	-	few	TRBJ1-6	TRBV28	TGTGCCAGCATTGGACGGGGTAATTCACCCCTCCACTTT	CASIGRGNSPLHF
16	TRBD1	-	TRBJ2-7	TRBV30	TGTGCCTGGAGTGGGACCCGGGACAGGGGGGCGTACGAGCAGTACTTC	CAWSGTRDRGAYEQYF
16	-	-	TRBJ2-7	TRBV12-5	TGTGCTAGTGGTTTGGTACGGGGGAGTCTTTCCCACGAGCAGTACTTC	CASGLVRGSLSHEQYF
14	-	-	TRBJ1-2	TRBV2	TGTGCCAAATACAGGAGCCTCGAGCCCTATGGCTACACCTTC	CAKYRSLEPYGYTF
14	TRBD1	-	TRBJ2-7	TRBV2	TGTGCCAGCAGAACAGGGGGAGGAACCTACGAGCAGTACTTC	CASRTGGGTYEQYF
14	-	-	TRBJ1-2	TRBV19	TGTGCCAGTAGTATTGTGGGAGGAGGCTATGGCTACACCTTC	CASSIVGGGYGYTF
15	TRBD2	-	TRBJ2-7	TRBV7-9	TGTGCCAGCAGCCCGAGAGCGGGGGCCGGGGGCGAGCAGTACTTC	CASSPRAGAGGEQYF
15	-	-	TRBJ1-1	TRBV5-1	TGCGCCAGCAGCCTCCAGGAGGTGGGGAACACTGAAGCTTTCTTT	CASSLQEVGNTEAFF
14	-	-	TRBJ2-2	TRBV7-8	TGTGCCAGCAGCTTAGACAGGCACACCGGGGAGCTGTTTTTT	CASSLDRHTGELFF
14	TRBD1	-	TRBJ1-1	TRBV6-5	TGTGCCAGCAGCTACATGACAGGGGTAACTGAAGCTTTCTTT	CASSYMTGVTEAFF
16	TRBD2	-	TRBJ2-3	TRBV11-1	TGTGCCAGCAGCTTAGTTGGCGGGAGCATACCCGATACGCAGTATTTT	CASSLVGGSIPDTQYF
17	TRBD1	-	TRBJ1-2	TRBV28	TGTGCCAGCAACCTACTCCTTCCTGGGACAGGGAACTATGGCTACACCTTC	CASNLLLPGTGNYGYTF
15	-	once	TRBJ1-1	TRBV18	TGTGCCAGCTCACCACCGCTCCCGGGAGGCACTGAAGCTTTCTTT	CASSPPLPGGTEAFF
13	-	-	TRBJ2-7	TRBV27	TGTGCCAGCAGTTACCCCTCCGCTAATGAGCAGTACTTC	CASSYPSANEQYF
13	-	-	TRBJ2-7	TRBV28	TGTGCCAGCAGTTTGTCGGGACACTACGAGCAGTACTTC	CASSLSGHYEQYF
14	TRBD2	-	TRBJ2-3	TRBV27	TGTGCCAGTAGGGGCGGGGGTGGAGTGAATACGCAGTATTTT	CASRGGGGVNTQYF
15	-	-	TRBJ1-1	TRBV19	TGTGCCAGTAGTAAGGTTCGGGGAGGGGACACTGAAGCTTTCTTT	CASSKVRGGDTEAFF
14	-	-	TRBJ1-4	TRBV6-5	TGTGCCAGCAGTTACAGTGGAGTACGGGAAAAACTGTTTTTT	CASSYSGVREKLFF
15	-	-	TRBJ1-3	TRBV7-2	TGTGCCAGCAGCCTTAGACACAACCCTGGAAACACCATATATTTT	CASSLRHNPGNTIYF
18	-	-	TRBJ1-1	TRBV1	TGCACCAGCAGCCAAGAAAAGGACCCGGGACATCGAGATACTGAAGCTTTCTTT	CTSSQEKDPGHRDTEAFF
15	-	once	TRBJ2-1	TRBV7-9	TGTGCCAGCAGCAAGACTAGTGGTATCTACAATGAGCAGTTCTTC	CASSKTSGIYNEQFF
14	TRBD1	-	TRBJ1-4	TRBV28	TGTGCCAGCAGCTGGACAGGGTTAAATGAAAAACTGTTTTTT	CASSWTGLNEKLFF
15	-	-	TRBJ1-5	TRBV6-5	TGTGCCAGCAGTTACGGGGGCAAAAGCAATCAGCCCCAGCATTTT	CASSYGGKSNQPQHF
14	-	-	TRBJ2-7	TRBV15	TGTGCCACCAGCAGACTCGGCAGGACAGTCGAGCAGTACTTC	CATSRLGRTVEQYF
16	-	-	TRBJ2-1	TRBV3-1/TRBV3-2	TGTGCCAGCAGCCAATTAGGGGTAGCGGTGGGGGATGAGCAGTTCTTC	CASSQLGVAVGDEQFF
16	-	-	TRBJ2-2	TRBV23-1	TGCGCCAGCAGTCAATCCCCAGTCCTGTTGACCGGGGAGCTGTTTTTT	CASSQSPVLLTGELFF
19	-	-	TRBJ2-1	TRBV7-9	TGTGCCAGCAGCTTAGTGATCCTTGTGGGAGGTAGCTCCTACAATGAGCAGTTCTTC	CASSLVILVGGSSYNEQFF
13	-	-	TRBJ2-5	TRBV30	TGTGCCTGGAGCAAGTCAGGGCCGGAGACCCAGTACTTC	CAWSKSGPETQYF
15	TRBD1	-	TRBJ1-1	TRBV18	TGTGCCAGCTCATCGGGGGGACAGGGGATGTGGGAAGCTTTCTTT	CASSSGGQGMWEAFF
14	-	-	TRBJ2-7	TRBV11-1	TGTGCCAGCAGCTTAGATGGGGGGACCTACGAGCAGTACTTC	CASSLDGGTYEQYF
15	-	-	TRBJ1-4	TRBV18	TGTGCCAGCTCCCCCGGGACTCCGATGGGCGAAAAACTGTTTTTT	CASSPGTPMGEKLFF
12	TRBD1	-	TRBJ1-5	TRBV28	TGTGCCAGCATTACAGGGGATCAGCCCCAGCATTTT	CASITGDQPQHF